The 28 T cell receptor beta chains below all came from one sample that was sequenced in a study of blood T cell repertoires in COVID-19. Assay: immunoSEQ multiplex PCR; the TCRdb copy retains only in-frame clones and omits some. The sample yields fewer than 250,000 clones, about 86% seen once. The specimen sequenced was peripheral blood. These receptors all stem from a woman in her forties or fifties with acute or convalescent COVID-19.

The chain is built from TRBV6-5 and TRBJ1-1; no clear D gene. Between the trimmed V and J ends, which lost 2 bases and 7 bases, there was a span of 11 bases. The CDR3 consists of 13 residues. Germline V gene data show CDR1 as MNHEY and CDR2 as SVGAGI. The CDR3, as DNA: TGTGCCAGCAGTTACGTTCGGGGAGATGAAGCTTTCTTT. Residues: CASSYVRGDEAFF.

This clone has more than one count but fewer than ten. This chain links TRBV27 with TRBJ2-5, with 8 bases aligning to TRBD1. Germline V gene lookup returns CDR1 MNHEY and CDR2 SMNVEV (reference sequence). Trimming cost V 5 bases and J 4 bases; bases outside gene matches: 9. This CDR3 region has 15 residues. Here the CDR3 DNA reads TGTGCCAGCAGTCCCTGGACAGGGCTCAGAGAGACCCAGTACTTC. It translates to CASSPWTGLRETQYF.

CDR3 nucleotide sequence: TGTGCCAGCAGCCCCCCGTCCAATGAGCAGTTCTTC. Translation gives CASSPPSNEQFF. The chain joins TRBV7-2 to TRBJ2-1, with unresolved D. Germline CDR1 is SGHTA and CDR2 is FQGNSA. The germline V and J ends were trimmed by 5 bases and 6 bases, with 8 bases remaining between them. The CDR3 runs to 12 residues.

The chain has TRBV18 and TRBJ1-1; TRBD1 agrees at 10 bases. The CDR3 consists of 15 residues. Germline CDR1 reads KGHSH; CDR2 reads LQKENI. The ends lost 3 bases at V and 4 bases at J; junction bases unmatched: 5. CDR3 DNA: TGTGCCAGCTCACCGGTGACAGGGGGCTCCACTGAAGCTTTCTTT. This encodes CASSPVTGGSTEAFF.

This rearrangement joins TRBV6-2 or TRBV6-3 to TRBJ2-5; no clear D gene. CDR1 and CDR2 from the germline V gene are MNHEY and SVGEGT. The CDR3 has 12 residues. V dropped 0 bases and J dropped 5 bases, with 4 bases sitting between them. The CDR3 region is CASSYSSETQYF. The CDR3 region has the DNA TGTGCCAGCAGTTACTCGTCGGAGACCCAGTACTTC.

The V call is TRBV11-2, the J call TRBJ2-7; perhaps TRBD1 as D (6 bases). The CDR3 covers 14 residues. Germline lookup yields CDR1 SGHAT and CDR2 FQNNGV. The V gene lost 5 bases and the J gene lost 7 bases, with 18 bases spanning the gap. The CDR3 here is CASSLNLQGREQYF. In DNA form, the CDR3 reads TGTGCCAGCAGCCTAAACCTACAGGGCCGGGAGCAGTACTTC.

The chain joins TRBV10-3 to TRBJ2-1; 16 nucleotides line up with TRBD2. Unmatched junction bases numbered 9, after V lost 6 bases and J lost 7 bases. Germline V gene sequence: CDR1 ENHRY, CDR2 SYGVKD. The CDR3 is 17 residues long. CDR3 loop: CAIRDDLGLAGGNEQFF. The CDR3, as DNA: TGTGCCATCAGAGACGATCTGGGACTAGCGGGAGGGAATGAGCAGTTCTTC.

V is TRBV11-2 and J is TRBJ2-1, with 7 bases lining up with TRBD2. The V and J ends lost 5 bases and 0 bases, in that order; junction bases with no gene match: 13. Germline V CDR1 and CDR2: SGHAT, FQNNGV. The CDR3 loop spans 18 amino acids. In DNA form, the CDR3 reads TGTGCCAGCAGCATAACTAGCATGGGAGGGAGCTCCTACAATGAGCAGTTCTTC. Translating it yields CASSITSMGGSSYNEQFF.

V is TRBV12-3 or TRBV12-4 and J is TRBJ2-1, with D perhaps matching TRBD2 (5 bases). V was shortened by 6 bases and J by 0 bases, with 6 bases between the two germline ends. The CDR3 covers 13 residues. The CDR3 region is CASRRDSYNEQFF. The CDR3 DNA reads as TGTGCCAGCAGGAGGGACTCCTACAATGAGCAGTTCTTC.

The gene calls are TRBV6-2 or TRBV6-3 and TRBJ2-1, with 7 bases lining up with TRBD2. The CDR3 runs to 16 residues. J was trimmed by 10 bases and V by 0 bases; bases with no gene match: 12. Germline values: CDR1 MNHEY, CDR2 SVGEGT. CDR3 nucleotides: TGTGCCAGCAGTTACTCCGGCGGGAGCGGAGCGGACGAGCAGTTCTTC. Translating gives CASSYSGGSGADEQFF.

The chain recombines TRBV7-2 with TRBJ1-1; no firm D call. Per germline, CDR1 SGHTA and CDR2 FQGNSA. V lost 5 bases, J lost 3 bases, and 13 bases lay in between. CDR3 length: 14 amino acids. The CDR3 reads CASSGRITHTEAFF. For the CDR3, the DNA is TGTGCCAGCAGCGGTAGAATTACTCACACTGAAGCTTTCTTT.

This clone was detected only a few times. The chain uses TRBV18 and TRBJ2-3, with 9 bases aligning to TRBD2. The CDR3 is 14 residues long. CDR1 is KGHSH, CDR2 LQKENI, per germline. V was clipped by 6 bases and J by 6 bases; unmatched bases: 7. CDR3 region: CASSTGTSGDTQYF. In DNA form, the CDR3 reads TGTGCCAGCTCCACGGGAACTAGCGGGGATACGCAGTATTTT.

The rearrangement links TRBV6-5 to TRBJ1-6, with D possibly matching TRBD1 (5 bases). V was shortened by 2 bases and J by 8 bases, with 16 bases between the two germline ends. This CDR3 is 16 amino acids long. CDR1 is MNHEY and CDR2 is SVGAGI in the germline V gene. The chain's CDR3 is CASSYGRGVSYSPLHF. The CDR3 nucleotides read TGTGCCAGCAGTTACGGCCGGGGGGTGTCATATTCACCCCTCCACTTT.

V and J are TRBV29-1 and TRBJ1-2; D remains unclear. Germline V lookup: CDR1 SQVTM, CDR2 ANQGSEA. Trimming shortened V by 6 bases and J by 4 bases, and 15 bases separated the two germline ends. The CDR3 has 13 residues. The CDR3 loop reads CSVTDLNFYGYTF. Here the CDR3 DNA reads TGCAGCGTAACAGACCTTAACTTCTATGGCTACACCTTC.

The chain carries TRBV13 and TRBJ2-7; 8 bases are shared with TRBD1. The CDR3 consists of 14 residues. Trimming removed 4 bases from V and 3 bases from J; junction bases left unmatched: 5. The germline V gene has CDR1 PRHDT and CDR2 FYEKMQ (reference sequence). This CDR3 reads CASSSTGEFYEQYF. CDR3 bases: TGTGCCAGCAGCTCGACAGGGGAGTTCTACGAGCAGTACTTC.

The table lists this clone with a few counts. V and J are TRBV5-5 and TRBJ2-1; TRBD2 matches at 12 bases. The junction had 14 bases not matched to a gene; V was cut back by 4 bases and J by 3 bases. Germline V lookup: CDR1 SGHKS, CDR2 YYEKEE (reference sequence). The CDR3 covers 19 residues. The CDR3 DNA reads TGTGCCAGCAGCCGCCGGAGGGGTGTGACTAGCGGGGGCTACAATGAGCAGTTCTTC. Protein sequence: CASSRRRGVTSGGYNEQFF. Supplemented by reference TRBV5-5 and TRBJ2-1, the full variable domain reads DAGVTQSPTHLIKTRGQQVTLRCSPISGHKSVSWYQQVLGQGPQFIFQYYEKEERGRGNFPDRFSARQFPNYSSELNVNALLLGDSALYLCASSRRRGVTSGGYNEQFFGPGTRLTVL.

The CDR3 DNA follows: TGTGCCAGCAGCGGGAGCGGGAGTACCTCCTACAATGAGCAGTTCTTC. Amino acid sequence: CASSGSGSTSYNEQFF. The chain employs TRBV5-6 and TRBJ2-1, with TRBD2 matching over 8 bases. The CDR3 consists of 16 residues. Losses at the gene ends were 4 bases for V and 0 bases for J; bases not matched to a gene: 6. Germline loops: CDR1 SGHDT, CDR2 YYEEEE.

The chain links TRBV5-6 to TRBJ1-5, with TRBD1 matching over 12 bases. CDR1 is SGHDT, CDR2 YYEEEE, per germline. V dropped 4 bases and J dropped 7; count of bases not matched to a gene: 12. The length of the CDR3 is 17 residues. CDR3 coding DNA: TGTGCCAGCAGCATCACGGGACAGGGGGCGCGAAAACAGCCCCAGCATTTT. It codes for CASSITGQGARKQPQHF.

Regarding this clone: This same CDR3 is encoded by further DNA sequences in the sample. The chain is built from TRBV5-1 and TRBJ1-3; D uncertain. The germline V and J ends were trimmed by 5 bases and 1 base, with 7 bases remaining between them. Per germline, CDR1 SGHRS and CDR2 YFSETQ. The CDR3 is made up of 13 amino acids. The CDR3 loop is CASSERSGNTIYF. Here the CDR3 DNA reads TGCGCCAGCAGTGAGCGGTCTGGAAACACCATATATTTT.

This clone was counted a few times. This chain joins TRBV2 and TRBJ1-4; maybe TRBD1 (5 bases). There are 14 residues in the CDR3. Germline CDR1 and CDR2: SNHLY and FYNNEI. Trimming removed 6 bases from V and 0 bases from J, with 8 bases in between. CDR3 coding DNA: TGTGCCAGCAGCCACAGGTCAACTAATGAAAAACTGTTTTTT. This translates into CASSHRSTNEKLFF. Using reference TRBV2 and TRBJ1-4 for the parts outside the CDR3, the full variable domain is EPEVTQTPSHQVTQMGQEVILRCVPISNHLYFYWYRQILGQKVEFLVSFYNNEISEKSEIFDDQFSVERPDGSNFTLKIRSTKLEDSAMYFCASSHRSTNEKLFFGSGTQLSVL.

V is TRBV11-2 and J is TRBJ2-5, with D uncertain. V lost 0 bases and J lost 0, with 11 bases in between. This CDR3 has 16 amino acids. Germline CDR1 SGHAT, CDR2 FQNNGV. The CDR3 sequence is CASSLDGGPHQETQYF. The CDR3 DNA reads TGTGCCAGCAGCTTAGACGGCGGCCCTCACCAAGAGACCCAGTACTTC.

V gene TRBV5-4 combines with J gene TRBJ1-2; 9 bases match TRBD1. Looked up from germline, CDR1 is SGHNT and CDR2 is YYREEE (reference sequence). This CDR3 is built from 17 residues. The V gene end was trimmed by 6 bases and the J gene end by 5 bases; junction bases not matched to a gene: 17. The CDR3 protein is CASTTGTGYTGGYGYTF. In DNA, the CDR3 is TGTGCCAGCACCACCGGGACAGGGTACACCGGAGGGTATGGCTACACCTTC.

The gene calls are TRBV11-3 and TRBJ1-2, with 11 bases identical to TRBD1. The CDR3 runs 14 residues. V trimming: 4 bases; J trimming: 7 bases; junction bases outside the gene matches: 5. Germline CDR1 SGHNT, CDR2 YENEEA. Written as DNA, the CDR3 is TGTGCCAGCAGCTCAGGACAGGGGGCGCTTGGCTACACCTTC. Translating gives CASSSGQGALGYTF.

This chain joins TRBV19 and TRBJ1-1, with TRBD1 as a possible D gene (5 bases). Germline CDR1 LNHDA, CDR2 SQIVND (reference sequence). V was cut by 4 bases and J by 1 base, with 19 bases left in between. The CDR3 consists of 17 residues. This CDR3 reads CASSSIAVGTANTEAFF. The DNA of the CDR3 is TGTGCCAGTAGTAGTATAGCGGTGGGGACGGCGAACACTGAAGCTTTCTTT.

V gene TRBV5-1 combines with J gene TRBJ2-5; D possibly corresponds to TRBD2 (6 bases). CDR3 length: 16 residues. The V gene lost 0 bases and the J gene lost 4 bases, with 16 bases spanning the gap. CDR1 is SGHRS and CDR2 is YFSETQ in the germline V gene. The CDR3: CASSLVGTLWGETQYF. CDR3 bases: TGCGCCAGCAGCTTGGTGGGGACTCTATGGGGAGAGACCCAGTACTTC.

V and J are TRBV5-6 and TRBJ2-3; 13 bases match TRBD2. With V trimmed by 5 bases and J by 4 bases, 4 bases remained unmatched. This CDR3 has 15 amino acids. Germline V gene lookup returns CDR1 SGHDT and CDR2 YYEEEE. The DNA of the CDR3 is TGTGCCAGCAGTCCAACTAGCGGGAGGGCAGATACGCAGTATTTT. Translated: CASSPTSGRADTQYF.

This clone was observed once. The V gene is TRBV11-2, the J gene TRBJ2-7; 7 bases match TRBD1. The CDR3 length is 15 residues. CDR1 and CDR2 from the germline V gene are SGHAT and FQNNGV. V lost 6 bases and J lost 2; bases outside the gene matches: 10. DNA of the CDR3: TGTGCCAGCAGTTACGATTTGGGACAGACCTACGAGCAGTACTTC. This sequence encodes CASSYDLGQTYEQYF.

V usage is TRBV24-1 and J usage is TRBJ1-5; 12 nucleotides match TRBD1. There are 15 residues in the CDR3. The germline V gene has CDR1 KGHDR and CDR2 SFDVKD. V shed 5 bases and J 3 bases; nucleotides not matched to a gene: 1. CDR3 nucleotides: TGTGCCACCAGTGGGGGACAGGGGGCCAATCAGCCCCAGCATTTT. Encoded protein: CATSGGQGANQPQHF.